A selection of T cell receptor beta chains follows, all from one sample in a study of identical twins. TCRdb used MiXCR to reprocess the 5' RACE reads, holding one entry per CDR3 protein. The sample shows about 920,000 distinct CDR3 sequences, more than 9% of them seen only once. These same data were also listed under a study on yellow fever vaccine responses in identical twins.

Input material: PBMCs. The receptors were sampled from a woman under 30 in good health. The conserved cysteine and the conserved F or W are not part of the CDR3 here.

TRBJ2-7 | TRBV12-3/TRBV12-4 | ASSLAGAGGPYEQY
TRBJ2-1 | TRBV29-1 | GTFSYNEQF
TRBJ1-2 | TRBV2 | ASSEIDRGPYGYT
TRBJ2-7 | TRBV2 | AIETGSSYEQY
TRBJ2-5 | TRBV21-1 | ASSSDSGRGETQY
TRBJ1-6 | TRBV12-3/TRBV12-4 | ASSRTGGRDSPLH
TRBJ2-4 | TRBV5-6 | ASEKAKNIQY
TRBJ1-6 | TRBV28 | ASSQGQNGSPLH
TRBJ1-1 | TRBV2 | ASRQTENTEAF
TRBJ2-7 | TRBV11-2 | ASSLGPGVILSSYEQY
TRBJ2-7 | TRBV5-1 | ASSPGTENYEQY
TRBJ2-7 | TRBV20-1 | SAPAGTGTYEQY
TRBJ2-7 | TRBV7-8 | ASSSIAGRNYEQY
TRBJ1-2 | TRBV14 | ASSQVAGTGGYGYT
TRBJ2-1 | TRBV24-1 | ATSDPSGGGYEQF
TRBJ2-3 | TRBV11-2 | ASSLDPDRPRTDTQY
TRBJ2-2 | TRBV5-1 | ASRVSGSENTGELF
TRBJ2-3 | TRBV7-2 | ASSLGGAAADTQY
TRBJ1-2 | TRBV5-5 | ASSFGIGYT
TRBJ2-7 | TRBV12-3/TRBV12-4 | ASRWGRGEQY
TRBJ2-1 | TRBV3-1 | ASSQDLSGGGSEQF
TRBJ2-1 | TRBV5-1 | ASSLETGAYNEQF
TRBJ2-7 | TRBV15 | ATSRVMAYEQY